The 20 T cell receptor beta chains below all came from one sample that was sequenced in a study of blood T cell repertoires in COVID-19. The table came from immunoSEQ multiplex PCR; TCRdb's copy has only in-frame clones and leaves some out. The table shows 60,000 to 70,000 clones, with 70% to 90% occurring only once. The specimen sequenced was peripheral blood. These receptor sequences come from a woman between 55 and 75 years old with acute or convalescent COVID-19.

This sequence joins TRBV19 and TRBJ1-4, with 10 bases lining up with TRBD1. Looked up from germline, CDR1 is LNHDA and CDR2 is SQIVND (reference sequence). V gave up 4 bases and J gave up 5 bases; unmatched junction bases: 1. CDR3 size: 14 residues. CDR3 in amino acids: CASSKTGGNEKLFF. The CDR3 DNA sequence: TGTGCCAGTAGTAAGACAGGGGGCAATGAAAAACTGTTTTTT.

The chain employs TRBV2 and TRBJ2-7; D is perhaps TRBD1 (5 bases). Trimming left V 6 bases short and J 2 bases short, with 11 bases between. The CDR3 is 13 residues long. From germline, CDR1 is SNHLY and CDR2 FYNNEI. CDR3 sequence: CASSQGRTYEQYV. The CDR3 DNA follows: TGTGCCAGCAGCCAGGGTAGAACCTACGAGCAGTACGTC.

The chain recombines TRBV3-1 (or the pseudogene TRBV3-2) with TRBJ1-1; 8 bases align to TRBD1. Germline loops: CDR1 LGHDT, CDR2 YNNKEL (reference sequence). CDR3 length: 16 amino acids. The ends lost 2 bases at V and 1 base at J; junction bases unmatched: 6. DNA for the CDR3: TGTGCCAGCAGCCAATCAGGGGGCACCACGAACACTGAAGCTTTCTTT. Translating gives CASSQSGGTTNTEAFF.

The V gene is TRBV6-1, the J gene TRBJ1-1; possibly TRBD1 for D (5 bases). Trimming pared 1 base from V and 7 bases from J, leaving 13 bases between. The CDR3 is made up of 14 amino acids. Germline lookup yields CDR1 MNHNS and CDR2 SASEGT. The CDR3 region has the DNA TGTGCCAGCAGTGAAGGGGTGACAGAGATTGAAGCTTTCTTT. Its protein is CASSEGVTEIEAFF.

This clone was counted only a few times. The rearrangement links TRBV9 to TRBJ1-1; 9 bases are a match to TRBD1. After removal of 0 bases from V and 6 bases from J, the junction contained 6 bases not matched to a gene. This CDR3 spans 15 amino acids. Germline V lookup: CDR1 SGDLS, CDR2 YYNGEE. The CDR3 DNA reads TGTGCCAGCAGCGTAGTTACAGGGGGCAACTCTGAAGCTTTCTTT. Protein: CASSVVTGGNSEAFF.

This sequence joins TRBV10-2 and TRBJ1-3, with 8 nucleotides matching TRBD1. Germline CDR1 is WSHSY and CDR2 is SAAADI. Trimming took 2 bases from V and 4 from J; bases not matched to a gene: 7. The CDR3 has 16 amino acids. This CDR3 reads CASSEHRTGRGNTIYF. The CDR3 coding sequence is TGCGCCAGCAGTGAGCATCGGACAGGGAGAGGAAACACCATATATTTT.

The chain carries TRBV5-1 and TRBJ1-1; D is ambiguous. Germline V gene data show CDR1 as SGHRS and CDR2 as YFSETQ. The CDR3 extends over 14 amino acids. The V end was cut by 0 bases, the J end by 1 base, with 7 bases between. CDR3 residues: CASSLDTSNTEAFF. CDR3 DNA sequence: TGCGCCAGCAGCTTGGACACCTCGAACACTGAAGCTTTCTTT.

The chain joins TRBV5-6 to TRBJ1-2, with D tentatively TRBD1 (6 bases). Trimming pared 1 base from V and 4 bases from J, leaving 8 bases between. This CDR3 has 13 amino acids. Germline V lookup: CDR1 SGHDT, CDR2 YYEEEE. CDR3 region: CASSLTGFYGYTF. CDR3 nucleotides: TGTGCCAGCAGCTTGACAGGGTTCTATGGCTACACCTTC.

The rearrangement uses TRBV5-4 and TRBJ2-1; 10 bases are a match to TRBD1. Looked up from germline, CDR1 is SGHNT and CDR2 is YYREEE (reference sequence). The CDR3 contains 17 residues. V shed 4 bases, J shed 9 bases, and the junction held 16 bases outside the gene matches. DNA for the CDR3: TGTGCCAGCAGCGAGGGCCCAGGGACAGGGGTTTTTGGTGAGCAGTTCTTC. Translated: CASSEGPGTGVFGEQFF.

The chain recombines TRBV5-5 with TRBJ1-3; tentative D call: TRBD1 (6 bases). The CDR3 is made up of 17 amino acids. CDR1 and CDR2 (germline): SGHKS, YYEKEE (reference sequence). V lost 3 bases and J 1 base, leaving 17 bases between the germline ends. For the CDR3, the DNA is TGTGCCAGCAGCTCCGAACAGGGTTTGGGTTCTGGAAACACCATATATTTT. Amino acid sequence: CASSSEQGLGSGNTIYF.

DNA for the CDR3: TGTGCCAGCAGCCAAGGGACTAGCGGGGGGGCCGGGTTCTTC. Its translation is CASSQGTSGGAGFF. V and J are TRBV3-1 (or the pseudogene TRBV3-2) and TRBJ2-1; 15 nucleotides match TRBD2. The CDR3 covers 14 residues. Trimming took 1 base from V and 15 from J; bases not matched to a gene: 4. Germline V gene sequence: CDR1 LGHDT, CDR2 YNNKEL (reference sequence).

The rearrangement links TRBV7-2 to TRBJ2-3, with a tentative D call TRBD2 (6 bases). From germline, CDR1 is SGHTA and CDR2 FQGNSA. The CDR3 runs 13 residues. Trimming took off 11 bases at V and 3 bases at J, with 15 bases between the two ends. The DNA for the CDR3 is TGTGCCGCCGGGGGATGGAGAACAGATACGCAGTATTTT. Amino acids: CAAGGWRTDTQYF.

This chain links TRBV6-1 with TRBJ1-2, with TRBD1 matching 7 bases. CDR1 is MNHNS, CDR2 SASEGT, per germline. The CDR3 runs 16 residues. V shed 6 bases, J shed 8 bases, and the junction held 18 bases outside the gene matches. The CDR3 nucleotides are TGTGCCAGCAGAGAACCGGAATACAGGGGAGTGCGAGGCTACACCTTC. Translating gives CASREPEYRGVRGYTF.

This clone was counted once. The genes are TRBV7-2 and TRBJ1-2; D call uncertain. The CDR3 has 16 residues. With 0 bases removed from V and 4 bases from J, the gap between germline ends came to 15 bases. Germline loops: CDR1 SGHTA, CDR2 FQGNSA. CDR3 loop: CASSLALNPGAYGYTF. CDR3 coding DNA: TGTGCCAGCAGCTTAGCGCTCAATCCGGGAGCCTATGGCTACACCTTC.

This chain connects TRBV7-8 to TRBJ1-2, with 8 bases matching TRBD1. After removal of 5 bases from V and 1 base from J, the junction contained 6 bases not matched to a gene. Germline CDR1 and CDR2: SGHVS and FQNEAQ. This CDR3 is built from 15 residues. CDR3 loop: CASSPPTGVNYGYTF. The CDR3 bases are TGTGCCAGCAGCCCCCCGACAGGGGTTAACTATGGCTACACCTTC.

The V gene is TRBV4-2, the J gene TRBJ2-5; 13 bases line up with TRBD2. CDR1 is LGHNA and CDR2 is YNFKEQ in the germline V gene. J was trimmed by 4 bases and V by 4 bases; bases with no gene match: 3. CDR3 length: 15 amino acids. CDR3 sequence: CASSPGTSGIETQYF. For the CDR3, the DNA is TGTGCCAGCAGCCCCGGGACTAGCGGGATAGAGACCCAGTACTTC.

This chain uses TRBV2 with TRBJ2-5; tentatively, D is TRBD1 (6 bases). V gave up 5 bases and J gave up 1 base, with 11 bases separating them. Germline V gives CDR1 SNHLY, CDR2 FYNNEI. The CDR3 has 14 residues. CDR3 sequence (DNA): TGTGCCAGCAGTTACCGGACAGCCCAAGAGACCCAGTACTTC. Translating it yields CASSYRTAQETQYF.

The chain couples TRBV4-1 to TRBJ1-3; D is undetermined. Germline CDR1 is MGHRA and CDR2 is YSYEKL. V lost 1 base to trimming and J lost 4 bases, with 11 bases between them. The CDR3 is made up of 15 amino acids. In DNA form, the CDR3 reads TGCGCCAGCAGCCAAGGTACAGTGGTGGGAAACACCATATATTTT. It yields the protein CASSQGTVVGNTIYF.

The chain links TRBV4-3 to TRBJ1-6; D perhaps matches TRBD1 (5 bases). V gave up 0 bases and J gave up 8 bases, with 11 bases separating them. Germline V gene sequence: CDR1 LGHNA, CDR2 YSLEER. This CDR3 contains 15 residues. The CDR3, as DNA: TGCGCCAGCAGCCAAGACCCGGGGGTTGATTCACCCCTCCACTTT. The encoded protein is CASSQDPGVDSPLHF.

The chain couples TRBV5-4 to TRBJ2-3, with TRBD2 identical over 8 bases. Trimming at V came to 0 bases and at J to 8 bases, leaving 8 bases not matched to a gene. CDR1 and CDR2 from the germline V gene are SGHNT and YYREEE (reference sequence). The CDR3 sequence is 15 residues long. CDR3 in DNA: TGTGCCAGCAGCTTGGGCCTCCGGGGGGGCTCTACGCAGTATTTT. This encodes CASSLGLRGGSTQYF.